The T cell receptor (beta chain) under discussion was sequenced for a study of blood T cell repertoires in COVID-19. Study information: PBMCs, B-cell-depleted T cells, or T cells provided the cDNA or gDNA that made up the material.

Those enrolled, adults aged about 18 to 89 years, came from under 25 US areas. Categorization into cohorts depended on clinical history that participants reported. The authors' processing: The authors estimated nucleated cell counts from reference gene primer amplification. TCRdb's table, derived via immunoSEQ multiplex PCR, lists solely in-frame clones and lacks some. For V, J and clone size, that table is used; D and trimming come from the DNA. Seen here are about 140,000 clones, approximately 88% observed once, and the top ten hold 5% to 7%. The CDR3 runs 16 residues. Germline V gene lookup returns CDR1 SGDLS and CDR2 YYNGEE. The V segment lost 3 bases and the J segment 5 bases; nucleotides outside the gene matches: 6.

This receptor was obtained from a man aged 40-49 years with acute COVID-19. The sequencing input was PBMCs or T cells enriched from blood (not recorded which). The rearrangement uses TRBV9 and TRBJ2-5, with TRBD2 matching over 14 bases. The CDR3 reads CASSARLAGGLETQYF. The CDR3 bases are TGTGCCAGCAGCGCAAGACTAGCGGGGGGGCTTGAGACCCAGTACTTC.